These 14 T cell receptor beta chains share one sample of origin, sequenced in a study of blood T cell repertoires in COVID-19. The protocol was immunoSEQ multiplex PCR, while the TCRdb copy is restricted to in-frame clones and leaves out a portion. This repertoire shows roughly 240,000 clones, approximately 80% found once; its top ten account for under 2.5%. Specimen: peripheral blood. The receptors stem from a man aged 40-50 years who had recovered from COVID-19.

The V gene is TRBV5-1, the J gene TRBJ1-2; unclear D gene. CDR1 is SGHRS, CDR2 YFSETQ, per germline. Trimming left V 0 bases short and J 5 bases short, with 5 bases between. The CDR3 runs to 12 residues. CDR3: CASSLGRYGYTF. CDR3 bases: TGCGCCAGCAGCTTGGGCCGGTATGGCTACACCTTC. Filled out from reference TRBV5-1 and TRBJ1-2, the complete variable domain reads KAGVTQTPRYLIKTRGQQVTLSCSPISGHRSVSWYQQTPGQGLQFLFEYFSETQRNKGNFPGRFSGRQFSNSRSEMNVSTLELGDSALYLCASSLGRYGYTFGSGTRLTVV.

The J gene is TRBJ2-7, the V gene TRBV6-2 or TRBV6-3; 7 positions match TRBD1. The CDR3 contains 16 residues. The germline CDR1 and CDR2 sequences are MNHEY and SVGEGT. V trimming: 4 bases; J trimming: 3 bases; junction bases outside the gene matches: 12. This CDR3 reads CASSFGPGTENYEQYF. CDR3 nucleotides: TGTGCCAGCAGTTTCGGTCCCGGGACAGAGAACTACGAGCAGTACTTC.

Only one count was recorded for this clone. V is TRBV19 and J is TRBJ2-5, with 7 bases that match TRBD1. The V and J ends lost 6 bases and 5 bases, in that order; junction bases with no gene match: 12. The CDR3 length is 15 residues. Germline loops: CDR1 LNHDA, CDR2 SQIVND (reference sequence). The CDR3 nucleotides are TGTGCCAGTAGAGGGGGCCAGGGGAGAGGCGAGACCCAGTACTTC. It codes for CASRGGQGRGETQYF.

The V and J genes are TRBV29-1 and TRBJ1-2, with D perhaps matching TRBD1 (5 bases). The CDR3 is made up of 13 amino acids. V lost 6 bases and J 7 bases, leaving 18 bases between the germline ends. Germline V gene data show CDR1 as SQVTM and CDR2 as ANQGSEA. As DNA, the CDR3 is TGCAGCGTCGTCGCCCAGGGATCGGGTGGCTACACCTTC. Translated, it gives CSVVAQGSGGYTF.

The J gene is TRBJ2-5, the V gene TRBV7-7, with 9 positions matching TRBD1. The V gene's germline CDR1 is SSHAT and CDR2 FNYEAQ (reference sequence). The ends lost 5 bases at V and 4 bases at J; junction bases unmatched: 8. The CDR3 is 15 amino acids. This CDR3 is CASSRRQGEGETQYF. CDR3 nucleotides: TGTGCCAGCAGCCGAAGACAGGGGGAGGGAGAGACCCAGTACTTC.

This clone was seen at least ten times. The rearrangement joins TRBV28 to TRBJ2-1; D perhaps matches TRBD2 (6 bases). CDR1 MDHEN and CDR2 SYDVKM come from the germline V gene. CDR3 length: 16 amino acids. The V end lost 5 bases, the J end lost 8 bases, and 22 bases lay between the germline ends. CDR3 loop: CASSNRRRASVDEQFF. CDR3 in DNA: TGTGCCAGCAGTAACCGAAGGAGGGCCTCGGTCGATGAGCAGTTCTTC.

The gene calls are TRBV7-2 and TRBJ2-7; TRBD1 aligns across 9 bases. In germline, CDR1 is SGHTA, CDR2 FQGNSA. V lost 1 base, J lost 6 bases, and 7 bases stayed unmatched. The CDR3 loop spans 15 amino acids. Here the CDR3 reads CASSLVGTGFGEQYF. CDR3 coding DNA: TGTGCCAGCAGCTTAGTCGGGACAGGGTTCGGCGAGCAGTACTTC.

This chain uses TRBV11-2 with TRBJ2-7, with TRBD1 matching over 7 bases. Germline trimming cut 5 bases from V and 4 bases from J; bases unmatched to any gene: 8. CDR3 length: 14 amino acids. Germline CDR1 is SGHAT and CDR2 is FQNNGV. CDR3 region: CASSPWDSAYEQYF. For the CDR3, the DNA is TGTGCCAGCAGCCCCTGGGACAGTGCTTACGAGCAGTACTTC.

This clone has only a few counts. V usage is TRBV4-1 and J usage is TRBJ1-2; 9 bases match TRBD1. Germline V gene lookup returns CDR1 MGHRA and CDR2 YSYEKL. V was clipped by 4 bases and J by 6 bases; unmatched bases: 3. The CDR3 spans 13 residues. CDR3 sequence: CASSRGQGDGYTF. In nucleotides, the CDR3 is TGCGCCAGCAGCCGGGGACAGGGTGATGGCTACACCTTC.

The chain recombines TRBV7-2 with TRBJ2-2; weak D call: TRBD1 (6 bases). The CDR3 is 15 amino acids. Trimming removed 5 bases at V and 1 base at J, with 11 bases between. Per the germline V gene, CDR1 is SGHTA and CDR2 is FQGNSA. CDR3 DNA: TGTGCCAGCAGCACGCTGACAGGGAACACCGGGGAGCTGTTTTTT. It specifies CASSTLTGNTGELFF.

Concerning this clone: Other nucleotide sequences from this sample produce the same CDR3. The rearrangement uses TRBV6-2 or TRBV6-3 and TRBJ1-1; tentatively, D is TRBD1 (5 bases). From germline, CDR1 is MNHEY and CDR2 SVGEGT. V dropped 6 bases and J dropped 5 bases, with 13 bases sitting between them. The CDR3 length is 13 residues. The CDR3 reads CASSPGGGTEAFF. The CDR3 DNA follows: TGTGCCAGCAGCCCCGGGGGGGGGACTGAAGCTTTCTTT.

This rearrangement joins TRBV5-1 to TRBJ2-3; TRBD2 might be the D (6 bases). CDR3 length equals 18 residues. V shed 0 bases and J shed 3 bases, with 20 bases lying between them. CDR1 is SGHRS, CDR2 YFSETQ, per germline. CDR3 DNA: TGCGCCAGCAGCTTGGGGTCGGAGGGGTTAGGTTCAACAGATACGCAGTATTTT. The encoded protein is CASSLGSEGLGSTDTQYF.

V and J are TRBV10-1 and TRBJ1-2, with 9 bases fitting TRBD1. V lost 5 bases and J lost 4; bases outside the gene matches: 5. The CDR3 runs to 14 residues. Germline V gene lookup returns CDR1 WNHNN and CDR2 SYGVQD (reference sequence). CDR3 in amino acids: CASSPDRGIYGYTF. CDR3 sequence (DNA): TGCGCCAGCAGTCCGGACAGGGGCATCTATGGCTACACCTTC.

V is TRBV18 and J is TRBJ2-3; D ambiguous. The V and J ends lost 0 bases and 0 bases respectively, with 13 bases between them. Germline-derived CDR1 and CDR2 are KGHSH and LQKENI. This CDR3 has 17 amino acids. CDR3 coding DNA: TGTGCCAGCTCACCACCGTTCCGTTTCCTAAGCACAGATACGCAGTATTTT. Protein sequence: CASSPPFRFLSTDTQYF.